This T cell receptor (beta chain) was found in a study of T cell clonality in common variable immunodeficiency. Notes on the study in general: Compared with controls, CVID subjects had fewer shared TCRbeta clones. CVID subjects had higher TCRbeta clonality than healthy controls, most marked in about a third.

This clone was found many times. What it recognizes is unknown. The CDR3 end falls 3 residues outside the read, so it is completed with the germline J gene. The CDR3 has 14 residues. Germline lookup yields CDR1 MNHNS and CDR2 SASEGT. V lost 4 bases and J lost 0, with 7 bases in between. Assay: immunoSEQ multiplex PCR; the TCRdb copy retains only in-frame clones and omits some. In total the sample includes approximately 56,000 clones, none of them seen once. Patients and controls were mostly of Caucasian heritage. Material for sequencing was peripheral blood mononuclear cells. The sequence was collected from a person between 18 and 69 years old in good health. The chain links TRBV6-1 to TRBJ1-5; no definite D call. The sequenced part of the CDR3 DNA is TGTGCCAGCAGTGCGACAATTAGCAATCAGCCC. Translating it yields CASSATISNQP. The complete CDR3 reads CASSATISNQPQHF.